Listed below are T cell receptor beta chains from one sample, sequenced in a study of cytomegalovirus exposure and HLA in healthy donors. Sequencing was performed with immunoSEQ multiplex PCR; in TCRdb, only in-frame clones are kept and a portion is missing. The table lists 85,000 to 120,000 clones, roughly 80% of them singletons, with around 9.6% in the top ten. Sequencing was carried out using PBMCs. These receptors were obtained from a male donor in good health and CMV-seropositive. Both conserved end residues are part of each CDR3. The order of the fields is V gene, J gene, CDR3 protein.

v_gene: TRBV11-2
j_gene: TRBJ2-2
CDR3aa: CASSLGGGSGSSGELFF

v_gene: TRBV5-6
j_gene: TRBJ2-6
CDR3aa: CASSLPGTPSSLGANVLTF

v_gene: TRBV6-1
j_gene: TRBJ2-1
CDR3aa: CASGRDWGDYNEQFF

v_gene: TRBV4-1
j_gene: TRBJ2-7
CDR3aa: CASSQPPGQGLHEQYF

v_gene: TRBV4-2
j_gene: TRBJ2-3
CDR3aa: CASSQTRDTQYF

v_gene: TRBV29-1
j_gene: TRBJ2-6
CDR3aa: CSVSDRGSGANVLTF

v_gene: TRBV2
j_gene: TRBJ1-2
CDR3aa: CASSEPGTSYFGYTF

v_gene: TRBV7-2
j_gene: TRBJ2-5
CDR3aa: CASSLVRAEQGDQYF

v_gene: TRBV6-1
j_gene: TRBJ2-7
CDR3aa: CASSEGLAGISIYEQYF

v_gene: TRBV30
j_gene: TRBJ1-3
CDR3aa: CARGNSGNTIYF

v_gene: TRBV7-8
j_gene: TRBJ1-5
CDR3aa: CASSLLQGDNQPQHF

v_gene: TRBV5-1
j_gene: TRBJ2-1
CDR3aa: CASSFTREGNEQFF

v_gene: TRBV5-1
j_gene: TRBJ1-5
CDR3aa: CASSLTGGPNQPQHF

v_gene: TRBV7-6
j_gene: TRBJ2-4
CDR3aa: CASSLGLAGGDIQYF

v_gene: TRBV5-1
j_gene: TRBJ1-2
CDR3aa: CASSLQGDSYGYTF

v_gene: TRBV2
j_gene: TRBJ2-2
CDR3aa: CAIRPLTPTGANTGELFF

v_gene: TRBV5-1
j_gene: TRBJ2-1
CDR3aa: CASSLSAGVGNEQFF

v_gene: TRBV7-2
j_gene: TRBJ2-3
CDR3aa: CASSFRTSTDTQYF

v_gene: TRBV7-9
j_gene: TRBJ2-7
CDR3aa: CASSFVSGSGTYEQYF

v_gene: TRBV5-6
j_gene: TRBJ2-7
CDR3aa: CASKGKSYEQYF

v_gene: TRBV19
j_gene: TRBJ2-3
CDR3aa: CASRRTGRTDTQYF

v_gene: TRBV18
j_gene: TRBJ2-7
CDR3aa: CASSPEASYEQYF

v_gene: TRBV2
j_gene: TRBJ2-7
CDR3aa: CASSLAGRPSSYEQYF

v_gene: TRBV14
j_gene: TRBJ2-7
CDR3aa: CASSRPATSNEQYF

v_gene: TRBV7-9
j_gene: TRBJ2-7
CDR3aa: CASSSRGGQGFGYEQYF

v_gene: TRBV30
j_gene: TRBJ2-7
CDR3aa: CASNSRDRNYEQYF

v_gene: TRBV15
j_gene: TRBJ2-5
CDR3aa: CATSRGPGQGDQETQYF

v_gene: TRBV30
j_gene: TRBJ2-5
CDR3aa: CAWNQRLAQETQYF

v_gene: TRBV4-3
j_gene: TRBJ2-7
CDR3aa: CASSQAASGVSYEQYF

v_gene: TRBV6-5
j_gene: TRBJ1-2
CDR3aa: CASSYSAVIYGYTF

v_gene: TRBV7-6
j_gene: TRBJ2-2
CDR3aa: CASSLSSAVNTGELFF

v_gene: TRBV7-2
j_gene: TRBJ2-3
CDR3aa: CASSRNPSGTDTQYF

v_gene: TRBV4-1
j_gene: TRBJ1-3
CDR3aa: CASSQRTGTGGGNTIYF

v_gene: TRBV11-1
j_gene: TRBJ2-7
CDR3aa: CAGSFEGIWGHEQYF

v_gene: TRBV21-1
j_gene: TRBJ2-5
CDR3aa: CASSKDGRRQETQYF

v_gene: TRBV5-5
j_gene: .
CDR3aa: CASSPGSSPYYEQYF